This T cell receptor (beta chain) was retrieved from a study of T cell repertoires in cytomegalovirus infection. Study-level background: It can be stated that public TCR beta signatures indicated CMV infection as well as a matching HLA type. Study-level points and caveats: There were carriers of CMV plus the relevant HLA, and cumulative public TCR beta family frequency identified them. In two of eight donors, the top clonotype was HLA-C-restricted CMV-specific.

The V end was cut by 1 base, the J end by 6 bases, with 19 bases between. Germline CDR1 and CDR2: MNHGY and SAAAGT. The CDR3 length is 16 residues. TCRdb reanalysed the reads using MiXCR and keeps one entry per CDR3 protein. In the table there are around 710,000 distinct CDR3 sequences, under 35% of which are singletons. With respect to this clonotype: The antigen is undetermined.

The sequenced sample was cultured CD8+ T cells from PBMCs, obtained from culture after CMV antigen stimulation. The TCR sequence derives from a human donor in good health (CMV status not recorded). Some clones in this sample may be carry-over from other donors' samples. The V and J genes are TRBV6-8 and TRBJ2-7, with D unclear. CDR3 region: CASSYLAGPKMPEQYF. The CDR3, as DNA: TGTGCCAGCAGTTACTTGGCCGGGCCAAAAATGCCCGAGCAGTACTTC.